This T cell receptor (beta chain) stems from a study of blood T cells in healthy people across ages. The individuals who served as donors were healthy Caucasians living in Russia, aged roughly 6 to 90. Then a second PCR, running roughly 6 to 11 cycles, was carried out with a sample-barcoded 5' primer and a J-beta primer mix. A single record per CDR3 protein comes from TCRdb applying MiXCR to the 5' RACE reads. The sample holds 1.5 million to 2 million distinct CDR3 sequences; 28% are singletons and the top ten take over 7%. Turning to this clonotype: Just one base apart from a much larger clone, this may be a read error.

In germline, CDR1 is SGHKS, CDR2 YYEKEE (reference sequence). The CDR3 spans 11 residues. V was trimmed by 8 bases and J by 11 bases, leaving 14 bases between them. The sequencing sample was made of blood. The origin of this receptor is a woman between 25 and 40 years old in good health. This chain uses TRBV5-5 with TRBJ2-1; D is perhaps TRBD1 (7 bases). For the CDR3, the DNA is TGTGCCAGTCCAGGGGGGCATAAGCAGTTCTTC. It encodes CASPGGHKQFF.